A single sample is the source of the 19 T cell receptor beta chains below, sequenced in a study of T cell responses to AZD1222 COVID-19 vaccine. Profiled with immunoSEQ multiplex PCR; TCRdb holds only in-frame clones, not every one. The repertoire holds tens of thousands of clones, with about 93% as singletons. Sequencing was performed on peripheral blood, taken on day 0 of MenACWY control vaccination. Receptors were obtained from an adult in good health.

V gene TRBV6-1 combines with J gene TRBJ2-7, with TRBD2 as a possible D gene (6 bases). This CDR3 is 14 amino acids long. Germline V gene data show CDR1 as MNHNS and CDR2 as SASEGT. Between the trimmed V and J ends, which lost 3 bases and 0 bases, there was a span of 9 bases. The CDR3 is CASSDGGFSYEQYF. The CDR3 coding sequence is TGTGCCAGCAGTGATGGGGGGTTCTCCTACGAGCAGTACTTC.

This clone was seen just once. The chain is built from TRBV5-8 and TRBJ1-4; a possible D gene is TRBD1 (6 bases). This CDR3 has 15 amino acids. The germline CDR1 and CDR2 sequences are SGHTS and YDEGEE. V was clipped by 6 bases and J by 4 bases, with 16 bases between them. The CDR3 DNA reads TGTGCCAGCATCACCGGGGGCGGACGTAATGAAAAACTGTTTTTT. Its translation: CASITGGGRNEKLFF.

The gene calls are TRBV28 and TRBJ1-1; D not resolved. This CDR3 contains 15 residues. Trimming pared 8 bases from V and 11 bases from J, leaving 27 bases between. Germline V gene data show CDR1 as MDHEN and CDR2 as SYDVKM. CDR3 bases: TGTGCCAGCTATCCCTCGGAGCCGGGTCGCGGGGTGGCTTTCTTT. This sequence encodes CASYPSEPGRGVAFF.

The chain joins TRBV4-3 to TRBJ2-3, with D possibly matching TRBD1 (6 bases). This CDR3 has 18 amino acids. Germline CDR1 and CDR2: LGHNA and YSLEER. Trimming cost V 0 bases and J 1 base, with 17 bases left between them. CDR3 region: CASSQDLPDSLGTDTQYF. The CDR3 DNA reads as TGCGCCAGCAGCCAAGACCTTCCGGACAGTTTGGGCACAGATACGCAGTATTTT.

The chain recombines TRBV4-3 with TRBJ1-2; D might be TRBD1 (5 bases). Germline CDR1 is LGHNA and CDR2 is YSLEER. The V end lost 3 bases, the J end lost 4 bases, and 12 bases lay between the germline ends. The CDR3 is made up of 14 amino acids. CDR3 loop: CASSQGVAVYGYTF. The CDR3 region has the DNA TGCGCCAGCAGCCAGGGGGTTGCAGTCTATGGCTACACCTTC.

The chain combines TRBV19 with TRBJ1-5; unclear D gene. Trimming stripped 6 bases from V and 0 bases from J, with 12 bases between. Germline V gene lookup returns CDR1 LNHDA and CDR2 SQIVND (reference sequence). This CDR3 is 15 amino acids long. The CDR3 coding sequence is TGTGCCAGTAGCCCCCCCGGAAATAGCAATCAGCCCCAGCATTTT. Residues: CASSPPGNSNQPQHF.

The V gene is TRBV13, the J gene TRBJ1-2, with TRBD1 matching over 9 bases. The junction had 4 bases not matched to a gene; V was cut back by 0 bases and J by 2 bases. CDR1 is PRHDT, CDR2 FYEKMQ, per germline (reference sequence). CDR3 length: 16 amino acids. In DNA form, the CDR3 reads TGTGCCAGCAGCTTAGGGGGGACAGGGTTAAACTATGGCTACACCTTC. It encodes CASSLGGTGLNYGYTF.

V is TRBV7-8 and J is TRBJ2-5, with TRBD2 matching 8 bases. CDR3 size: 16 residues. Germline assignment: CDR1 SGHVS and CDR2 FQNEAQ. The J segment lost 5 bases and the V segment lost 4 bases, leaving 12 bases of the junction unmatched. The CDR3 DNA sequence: TGTGCCAGCAGCTCACGCGGGGGGACGGGAGGGGAGACCCAGTACTTC. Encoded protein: CASSSRGGTGGETQYF.

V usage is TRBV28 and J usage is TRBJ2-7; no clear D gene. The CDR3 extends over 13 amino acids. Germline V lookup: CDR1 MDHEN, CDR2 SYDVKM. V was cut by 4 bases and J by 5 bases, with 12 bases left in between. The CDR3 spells CASSSWERHEQYF. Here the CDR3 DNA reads TGTGCCAGCAGTTCGTGGGAAAGGCACGAGCAGTACTTC.

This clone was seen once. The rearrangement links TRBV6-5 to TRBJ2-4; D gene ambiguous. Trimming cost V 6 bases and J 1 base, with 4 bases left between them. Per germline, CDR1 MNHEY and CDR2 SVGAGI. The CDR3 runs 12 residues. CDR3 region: CASRVAKNIQYF. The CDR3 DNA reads TGTGCCAGCAGGGTCGCCAAAAACATTCAGTACTTC.

The CDR3 DNA reads TGTGCCAGCAGCAAGACGGGGGAGAGAGGAAACACCATATATTTT. Translation gives CASSKTGERGNTIYF. The rearrangement uses TRBV11-2 and TRBJ1-3, with D perhaps matching TRBD1 (5 bases). Germline V CDR1 and CDR2: SGHAT, FQNNGV. With 5 bases removed from V and 4 bases from J, the gap between germline ends came to 15 bases. There are 15 residues in the CDR3.

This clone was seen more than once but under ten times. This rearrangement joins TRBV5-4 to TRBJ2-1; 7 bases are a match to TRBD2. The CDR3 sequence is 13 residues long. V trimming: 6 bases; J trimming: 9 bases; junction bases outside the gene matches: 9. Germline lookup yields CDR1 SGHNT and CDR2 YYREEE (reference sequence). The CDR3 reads CASTPGAGVEQFF. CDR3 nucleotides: TGTGCCAGCACCCCCGGGGCGGGGGTTGAGCAGTTCTTC.

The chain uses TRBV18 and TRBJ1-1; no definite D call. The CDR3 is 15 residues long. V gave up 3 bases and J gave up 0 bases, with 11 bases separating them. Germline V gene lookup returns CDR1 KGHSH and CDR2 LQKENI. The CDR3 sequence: CASSPGGQMNTEAFF. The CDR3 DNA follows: TGTGCCAGCTCACCGGGCGGTCAGATGAACACTGAAGCTTTCTTT.

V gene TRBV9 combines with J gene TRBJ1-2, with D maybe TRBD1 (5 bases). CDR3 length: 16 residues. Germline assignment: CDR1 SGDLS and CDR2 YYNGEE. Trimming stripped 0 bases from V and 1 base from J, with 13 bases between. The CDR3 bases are TGTGCCAGCAGCGTAGTCGGGGACCCGCATAACTATGGCTACACCTTC. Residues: CASSVVGDPHNYGYTF.

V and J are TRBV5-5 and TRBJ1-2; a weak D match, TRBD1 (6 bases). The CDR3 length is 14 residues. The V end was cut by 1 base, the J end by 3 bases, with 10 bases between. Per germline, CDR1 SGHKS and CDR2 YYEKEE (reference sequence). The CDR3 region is CASSLQGPYYGYTF. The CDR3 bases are TGTGCCAGCAGCTTGCAGGGGCCCTACTATGGCTACACCTTC.

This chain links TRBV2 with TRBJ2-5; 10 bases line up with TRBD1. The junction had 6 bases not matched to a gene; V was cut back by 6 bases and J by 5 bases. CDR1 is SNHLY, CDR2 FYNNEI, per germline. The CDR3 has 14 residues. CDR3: CASRPGQGLETQYF. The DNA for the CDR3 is TGTGCCAGCAGGCCGGGACAGGGGTTGGAGACCCAGTACTTC.

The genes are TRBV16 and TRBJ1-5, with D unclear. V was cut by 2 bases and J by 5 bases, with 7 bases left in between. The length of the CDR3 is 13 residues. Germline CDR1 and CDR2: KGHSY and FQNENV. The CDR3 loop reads CASSQGSDQPQHF. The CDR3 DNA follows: TGTGCCAGCAGCCAAGGGTCGGATCAGCCCCAGCATTTT.

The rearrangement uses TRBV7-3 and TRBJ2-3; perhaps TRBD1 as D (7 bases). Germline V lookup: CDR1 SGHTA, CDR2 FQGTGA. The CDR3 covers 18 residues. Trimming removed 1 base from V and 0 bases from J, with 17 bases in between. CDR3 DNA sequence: TGTGCCAGCAGCTTAAACGGGGGACAGTACCCTAGCACAGATACGCAGTATTTT. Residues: CASSLNGGQYPSTDTQYF.

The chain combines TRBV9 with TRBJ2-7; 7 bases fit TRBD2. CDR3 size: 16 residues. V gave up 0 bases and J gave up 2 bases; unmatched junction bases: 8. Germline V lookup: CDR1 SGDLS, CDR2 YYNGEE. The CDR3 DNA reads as TGTGCCAGCAGCGTAGCTGACGCTAGCGGCCCCTACGAGCAGTACTTC. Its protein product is CASSVADASGPYEQYF. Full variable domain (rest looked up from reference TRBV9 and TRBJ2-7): DSGVTQTPKHLITATGQRVTLRCSPRSGDLSVYWYQQSLDQGLQFLIQYYNGEERAKGNILERFSAQQFPDLHSELNLSSLELGDSALYFCASSVADASGPYEQYFGPGTRLTVT.